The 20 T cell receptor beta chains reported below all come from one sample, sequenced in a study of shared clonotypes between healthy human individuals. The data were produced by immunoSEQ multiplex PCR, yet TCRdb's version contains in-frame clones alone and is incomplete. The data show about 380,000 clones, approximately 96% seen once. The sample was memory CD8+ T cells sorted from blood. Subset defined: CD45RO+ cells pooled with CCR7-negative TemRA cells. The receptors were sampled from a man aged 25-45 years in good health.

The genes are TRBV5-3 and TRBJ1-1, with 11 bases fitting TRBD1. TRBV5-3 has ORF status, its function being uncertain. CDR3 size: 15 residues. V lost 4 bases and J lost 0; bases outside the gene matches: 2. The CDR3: CARSMGQGVNTEAFF. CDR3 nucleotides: TGTGCCAGAAGCATGGGACAGGGGGTGAACACTGAAGCTTTCTTT.

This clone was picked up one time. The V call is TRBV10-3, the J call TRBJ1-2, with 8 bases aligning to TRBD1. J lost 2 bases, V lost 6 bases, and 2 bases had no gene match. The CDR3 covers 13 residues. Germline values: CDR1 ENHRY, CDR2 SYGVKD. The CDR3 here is CAISRTGNYGYTF. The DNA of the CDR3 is TGTGCCATCAGCAGGACAGGGAACTATGGCTACACCTTC.

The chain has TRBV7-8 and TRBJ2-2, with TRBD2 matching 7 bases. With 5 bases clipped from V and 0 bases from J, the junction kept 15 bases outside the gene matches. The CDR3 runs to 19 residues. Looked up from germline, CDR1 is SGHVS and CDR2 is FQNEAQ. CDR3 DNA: TGTGCCAGCAGCATTAGCGGGTGGGGTGAAAATCCGAACACCGGGGAGCTGTTTTTT. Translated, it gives CASSISGWGENPNTGELFF.

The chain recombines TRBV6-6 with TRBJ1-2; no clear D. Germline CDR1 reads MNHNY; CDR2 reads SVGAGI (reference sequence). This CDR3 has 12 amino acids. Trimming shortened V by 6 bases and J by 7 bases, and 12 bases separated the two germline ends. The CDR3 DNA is TGTGCCAGCAGCTCAACTGGGTTTGGCTACACCTTC. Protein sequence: CASSSTGFGYTF.

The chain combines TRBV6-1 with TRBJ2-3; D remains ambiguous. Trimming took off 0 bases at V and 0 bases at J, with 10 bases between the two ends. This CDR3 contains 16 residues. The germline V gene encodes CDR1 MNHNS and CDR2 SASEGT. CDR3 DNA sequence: TGTGCCAGCAGTGAAGCGGTGGGCCGGAGCACAGATACGCAGTATTTT. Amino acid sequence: CASSEAVGRSTDTQYF.

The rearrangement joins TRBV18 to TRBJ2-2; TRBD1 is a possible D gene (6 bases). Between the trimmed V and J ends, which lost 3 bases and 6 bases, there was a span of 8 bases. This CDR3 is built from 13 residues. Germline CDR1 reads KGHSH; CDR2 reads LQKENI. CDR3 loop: CASSPDRSGELFF. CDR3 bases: TGTGCCAGCTCACCCGACAGGTCCGGGGAGCTGTTTTTT.

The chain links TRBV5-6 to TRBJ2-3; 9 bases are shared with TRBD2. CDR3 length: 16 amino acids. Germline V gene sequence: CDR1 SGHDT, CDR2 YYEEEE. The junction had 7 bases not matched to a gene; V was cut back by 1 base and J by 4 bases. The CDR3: CASSLPQAGGSDTQYF. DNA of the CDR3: TGTGCCAGCAGCTTGCCTCAAGCGGGAGGTTCAGATACGCAGTATTTT.

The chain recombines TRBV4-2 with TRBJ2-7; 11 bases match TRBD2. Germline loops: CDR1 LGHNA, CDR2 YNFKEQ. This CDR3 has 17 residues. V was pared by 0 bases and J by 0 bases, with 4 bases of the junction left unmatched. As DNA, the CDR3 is TGTGCCAGCAGCCAAGAGGGACTAGCGGTTGCCTCCTACGAGCAGTACTTC. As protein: CASSQEGLAVASYEQYF.

CDR3 protein: CASSPKGAGANVLTF. In DNA form, the CDR3 reads TGTGCCAGCAGTCCGAAGGGGGCTGGGGCCAACGTCCTGACTTTC. V gene TRBV6-1 combines with J gene TRBJ2-6; D perhaps matches TRBD1 (6 bases). Between the trimmed V and J ends, which lost 5 bases and 2 bases, there was a span of 10 bases. The germline V gene has CDR1 MNHNS and CDR2 SASEGT. This CDR3 has 15 amino acids.

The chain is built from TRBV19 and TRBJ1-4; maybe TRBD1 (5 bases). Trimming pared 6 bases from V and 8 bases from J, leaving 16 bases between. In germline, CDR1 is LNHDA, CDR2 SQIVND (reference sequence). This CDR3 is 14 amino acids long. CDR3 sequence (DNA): TGTGCCAGTAGCGACAGAGGTGATTGGGAAAAACTGTTTTTT. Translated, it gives CASSDRGDWEKLFF. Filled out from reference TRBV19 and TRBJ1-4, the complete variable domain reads DGGITQSPKYLFRKEGQNVTLSCEQNLNHDAMYWYRQDPGQGLRLIYYSQIVNDFQKGDIAEGYSVSREKKESFPLTVTSAQKNPTAFYLCASSDRGDWEKLFFGSGTQLSVL.

CDR3 in DNA: TGTGCCAGCAGCCTTTCGACTAGCGGAGGCAACAATGAGCAGTTCTTC. This codes for CASSLSTSGGNNEQFF. The chain is built from TRBV7-9 and TRBJ2-1; TRBD2 matches at 9 bases. Germline CDR1 and CDR2: SEHNR and FQNEAQ (reference sequence). The CDR3 extends over 16 amino acids. V trimming: 5 bases; J trimming: 5 bases; junction bases outside the gene matches: 10.

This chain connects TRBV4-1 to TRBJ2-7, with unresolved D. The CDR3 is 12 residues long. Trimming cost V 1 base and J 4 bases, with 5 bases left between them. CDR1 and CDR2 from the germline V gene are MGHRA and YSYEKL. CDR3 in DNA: TGCGCCAGCAGCCAAGTTGGGTACGAGCAGTACTTC. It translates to CASSQVGYEQYF.

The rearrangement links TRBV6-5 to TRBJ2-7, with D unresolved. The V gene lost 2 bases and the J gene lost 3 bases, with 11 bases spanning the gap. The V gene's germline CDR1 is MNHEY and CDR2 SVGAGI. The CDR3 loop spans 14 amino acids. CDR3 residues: CASSYRPRNYEQYF. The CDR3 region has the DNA TGTGCCAGCAGTTACAGGCCGCGAAACTACGAGCAGTACTTC.

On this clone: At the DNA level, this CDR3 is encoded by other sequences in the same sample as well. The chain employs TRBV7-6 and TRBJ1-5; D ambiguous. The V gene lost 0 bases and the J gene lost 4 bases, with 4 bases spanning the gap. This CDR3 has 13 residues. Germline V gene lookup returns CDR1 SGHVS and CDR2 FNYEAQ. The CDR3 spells CASSLALNQPQHF. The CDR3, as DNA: TGTGCCAGCAGCTTAGCTCTTAATCAGCCCCAGCATTTT. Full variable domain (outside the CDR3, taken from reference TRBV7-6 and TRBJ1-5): GAGVSQSPRYKVTKRGQDVALRCDPISGHVSLYWYRQALGQGPEFLTYFNYEAQQDKSGLPNDRFSAERPEGSISTLTIQRTEQRDSAMYRCASSLALNQPQHFGDGTRLSIL.

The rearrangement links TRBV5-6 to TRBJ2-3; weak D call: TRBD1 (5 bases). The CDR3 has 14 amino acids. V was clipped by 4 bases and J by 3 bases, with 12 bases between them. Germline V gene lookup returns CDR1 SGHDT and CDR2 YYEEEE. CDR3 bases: TGTGCCAGCAGCCAGGGTGCAGGGACAGATACGCAGTATTTT. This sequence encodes CASSQGAGTDTQYF.

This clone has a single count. The CDR3 nucleotides read TGTGCCAGCAGTGGGACTAGCGTGTCCGAGCAGTACTTC. Its translation is CASSGTSVSEQYF. The chain carries TRBV28 and TRBJ2-7, with TRBD2 matching over 10 bases. The trim removed 5 bases at V and 6 bases at J, leaving 4 bases unmatched. Germline V CDR1 and CDR2: MDHEN, SYDVKM. The CDR3 is 13 amino acids.

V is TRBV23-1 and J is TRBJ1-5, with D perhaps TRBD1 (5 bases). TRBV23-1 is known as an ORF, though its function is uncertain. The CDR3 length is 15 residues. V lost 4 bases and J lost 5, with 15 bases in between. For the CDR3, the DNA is TGCGCCAGCAGTCTCCCCGTCGGGACGTATCAGCCCCAGCATTTT. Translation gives CASSLPVGTYQPQHF.

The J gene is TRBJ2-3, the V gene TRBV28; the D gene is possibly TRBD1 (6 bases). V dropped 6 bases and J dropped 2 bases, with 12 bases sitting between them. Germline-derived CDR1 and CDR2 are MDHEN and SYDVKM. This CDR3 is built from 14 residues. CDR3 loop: CASRQTGSTDTQYF. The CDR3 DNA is TGTGCCAGCAGGCAGACAGGTTCCACAGATACGCAGTATTTT.

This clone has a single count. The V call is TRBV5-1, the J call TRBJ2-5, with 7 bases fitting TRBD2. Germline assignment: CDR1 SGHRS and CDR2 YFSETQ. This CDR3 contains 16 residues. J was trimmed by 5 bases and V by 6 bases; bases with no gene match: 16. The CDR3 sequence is CASIRLSGGSGETQYF. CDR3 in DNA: TGCGCCAGCATCCGACTTTCCGGGGGTAGCGGGGAGACCCAGTACTTC.

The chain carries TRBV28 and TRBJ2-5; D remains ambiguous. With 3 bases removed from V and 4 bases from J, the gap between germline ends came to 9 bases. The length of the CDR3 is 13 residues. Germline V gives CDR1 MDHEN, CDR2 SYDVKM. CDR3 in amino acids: CASSLFFRETQYF. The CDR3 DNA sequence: TGTGCCAGCAGTTTGTTTTTTCGAGAGACCCAGTACTTC. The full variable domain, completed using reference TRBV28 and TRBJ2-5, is DVKVTQSSRYLVKRTGEKVFLECVQDMDHENMFWYRQDPGLGLRLIYFSYDVKMKEKGDIPEGYSVSREKKERFSLILESASTNQTSMYLCASSLFFRETQYFGPGTRLLVL.